This T cell receptor (beta chain) derives from a study of T-cell memory formation after mild COVID-19. Overall study context: TCR clusters mostly belonged to single donors.

MiXCR, run by TCRdb on the 5' RACE reads, gives a single entry per CDR3 protein. The data hold about 340,000 distinct CDR3 sequences, with 20% to 25% observed a single time. The J segment lost 8 bases and the V segment lost 1 base, leaving 7 bases of the junction unmatched. Germline CDR1 and CDR2: SEHNR and FQNEAQ (reference sequence). CDR3 length: 15 residues. Sequencing was performed on PBMCs or a T cell subset sorted from them (not recorded which). V and J are TRBV7-9 and TRBJ2-1; 8 nucleotides align to TRBD1. The clonotype originates from a man in his late teens or twenties who had mild COVID-19 (a few samples of this study predate the infection). Cell type and time point are not known. The CDR3 spells CASSLDRGMDYEQFF. CDR3 bases: TGTGCCAGCAGCTTAGACAGGGGGATGGACTATGAGCAGTTCTTC.